These T cell receptor beta chains were read from a single sample in a study of shared clonotypes between healthy human individuals. Using immunoSEQ multiplex PCR, the repertoire was profiled, and TCRdb retains in-frame clones only, with some absent. The top ten clones hold over 1.5% of a sample with 550,000 to 800,000 clones, around two thirds of them seen once. Specimen: memory CD4+ T cells sorted from blood. Receptors originate from a woman aged 25 to 39 in good health. Both conserved end residues are part of each CDR3. The D gene is left open where the match is weak. Size is stated for part of the rows, as once, few or many counts, or as a class when the clone is expanded.

>TRBD2|TRBV4-1|NA|TRBJ2-5
CASSQGGLSTEETQYF
TGCGCCAGCAGCCAAGGGGGACTATCAACAGAAGAGACCCAGTACTTC
>TRBD2|TRBV6-1|few|TRBJ2-7
CATGSAGGFYEQYF
TGTGCCACCGGGTCGGCGGGAGGGTTCTACGAGCAGTACTTC
>NA|TRBV2|NA|TRBJ1-3
CASTKGSNSGNTIYF
TGTGCCAGCACCAAAGGGTCAAACTCTGGAAACACCATATATTTT
>NA|TRBV28|NA|TRBJ1-5
CASSFPQGRRQPQHF
TGTGCCAGCAGTTTCCCCCAGGGAAGGAGGCAGCCCCAGCATTTT
>NA|TRBV19|few|TRBJ2-5
CASSIGTGAGWETQYF
TGTGCCAGTAGTATTGGGACCGGGGCCGGTTGGGAGACCCAGTACTTC
>NA|TRBV10-1|few|TRBJ2-2
CATSTGNTGELFF
TGCGCCACTTCGACAGGGAACACCGGGGAGCTGTTTTTT
>NA|TRBV2|NA|TRBJ2-5
CASSEQPNQETQYF
TGTGCCAGCAGCGAGCAGCCGAACCAAGAGACCCAGTACTTC
>NA|TRBV4-1|NA|TRBJ2-5
CASSQAPQETQYF
TGCGCCAGCAGCCAAGCCCCTCAAGAGACCCAGTACTTC
>TRBD2|TRBV7-7|few|TRBJ2-7
CASNRGSSSYEQYF
TGTGCCAGCAATCGCGGGAGTAGCTCCTACGAGCAGTACTTC
>NA|TRBV10-1|NA|TRBJ2-3
CASSESAGRNTQYF
TGCGCCAGCAGTGAGTCGGCGGGGCGAAATACGCAGTATTTT
>NA|TRBV18|once|TRBJ2-1
CASSPPTPVYNEQFF
TGTGCCAGCTCACCACCGACTCCGGTCTACAATGAGCAGTTCTTC
>NA|TRBV19|few|TRBJ1-5
CASPRDHQPQHF
TGTGCCAGTCCCAGGGACCATCAGCCCCAGCATTTT
>NA|TRBV28|NA|TRBJ2-6
CASSPGTPFGSGANVLTF
TGTGCCAGCAGTCCCGGGACACCGTTCGGGTCTGGGGCCAACGTCCTGACTTTC
>NA|TRBV7-9|once|TRBJ2-7
CASSLAGYGNEQYF
TGTGCCAGCAGCTTAGCGGGGTATGGAAACGAGCAGTACTTC
>TRBD2|TRBV6-1|NA|TRBJ2-7
CASSGRAGVSYEQYF
TGTGCCAGCAGTGGGCGAGCGGGAGTATCCTACGAGCAGTACTTC
>TRBD1|TRBV19|NA|TRBJ1-2
CASSSGTENYGYTF
TGTGCCAGTAGTTCCGGGACAGAGAACTATGGCTACACCTTC
>NA|TRBV7-9|NA|TRBJ1-2
CASSKDGLYGYTF
TGTGCCAGCAGCAAGGATGGCCTTTATGGCTACACCTTC
>NA|TRBV5-4|NA|TRBJ2-7
CASSPGLGKYEQYF
TGTGCCAGCAGCCCGGGACTGGGGAAATACGAGCAGTACTTC
>TRBD1|TRBV2|many|TRBJ1-1
CASRDRVMNTEAFF
TGTGCCAGCAGAGACAGGGTCATGAACACTGAAGCTTTCTTT
>TRBD2|TRBV28|NA|TRBJ2-7
CASTPQRGYEQYF
TGTGCCAGCACTCCCCAGCGGGGCTACGAGCAGTACTTC
>NA|TRBV6-1|NA|TRBJ2-7
CASKGAGSPYEQYF
TGTGCCAGCAAAGGGGCAGGCTCCCCCTACGAGCAGTACTTC
>TRBD2|TRBV6-5|NA|TRBJ2-1
CASSYFGLAGGAEQFF
TGTGCCAGCAGTTACTTTGGGCTAGCGGGAGGGGCTGAGCAGTTCTTC
>TRBD2|TRBV7-8|NA|TRBJ2-1
CASSFRGRGGNEQFF
TGTGCCAGCAGCTTTCGTGGGAGGGGTGGCAATGAGCAGTTCTTC